The rows below give T cell receptor beta chains drawn from one sample of a study of blood T cell repertoires in COVID-19. TCRdb's table, derived via immunoSEQ multiplex PCR, lists solely in-frame clones and lacks some. Here the sample spans 85,000 to 95,000 clones, 72% being singletons. The sequenced sample consisted of peripheral blood. Source of these receptors: a woman of 80 years or more with acute or convalescent COVID-19. Each CDR3 is given with its conserved first and last residue. D genes are given only for firm matches. Part of the rows lack a size; the others show once, few, many or a class for expanded clones.

d_call,j_call,clone_size,v_call,cdr3_aa,cdr3_nt
TRBD1,TRBJ2-7,.,TRBV7-2,CASSRRRQGAYEQYF,TGTGCCAGCAGCCGTCGAAGACAGGGGGCCTACGAGCAGTACTTC
.,TRBJ1-4,few,TRBV10-3,CAISVGTSGGEKLFF,TGTGCCATCAGTGTAGGGACCTCGGGAGGGGAAAAACTGTTTTTT
TRBD1,TRBJ2-3,.,TRBV10-3,CATGQGARDTQYF,TGTGCCACCGGACAGGGGGCACGGGATACGCAGTATTTT
TRBD1,TRBJ2-3,.,TRBV10-3,CAISEPRQGERDTQYF,TGTGCCATCAGTGAGCCCCGACAGGGGGAACGAGATACGCAGTATTTT
.,TRBJ1-6,.,TRBV25-1,CASKSRDRPLHF,TGTGCCAGCAAAAGTCGCGATAGACCCCTCCACTTT
.,TRBJ2-7,.,TRBV30,CAWISEYEQYF,TGTGCCTGGATCTCTGAGTACGAGCAGTACTTC
TRBD1,TRBJ2-7,.,TRBV6-5,CATAGTGLYEQYF,TGTGCCACCGCCGGGACAGGCCTATACGAGCAGTACTTC
TRBD1,TRBJ1-3,.,TRBV10-3,CAISDSGTELSGNTIYF,TGTGCCATCAGTGATTCCGGGACAGAACTCTCTGGAAACACCATATATTTT
.,TRBJ1-5,many,TRBV6-1,CASSVLPGGNFKYSNQPQHF,TGTGCCAGCAGTGTCCTCCCCGGGGGTAACTTTAAATATAGCAATCAGCCCCAGCATTTT
.,TRBJ2-7,.,TRBV4-2,CASSQARDSSYEQYF,TGTGCCAGCAGCCAAGCCCGTGACAGCTCCTACGAGCAGTACTTC
.,TRBJ1-1,.,TRBV7-2,CASSTLGGGRTEAFF,TGTGCCAGCAGCACACTTGGGGGGGGCCGGACTGAAGCTTTCTTT
.,TRBJ1-3,once,TRBV6-5,CASYAPGGNTIYF,TGTGCCAGCTACGCTCCGGGTGGAAACACCATATATTTT
TRBD1,TRBJ1-5,.,TRBV28,CASRRRDSLQPQHF,TGTGCCAGCAGGCGAAGGGACAGCTTACAGCCCCAGCATTTT
TRBD2,TRBJ2-2,.,TRBV19,CASSMGGLPNTGELFF,TGTGCCAGTAGTATGGGGGGACTACCGAACACCGGGGAGCTGTTTTTT
TRBD1,TRBJ1-1,few,TRBV2,CASSDSGTANTEAFF,TGTGCCAGCAGCGACTCCGGGACAGCGAACACTGAAGCTTTCTTT
TRBD1,TRBJ1-1,.,TRBV30,CAWSGQGVTEAFF,TGTGCCTGGAGTGGACAGGGGGTGACTGAAGCTTTCTTT
.,TRBJ2-2,.,TRBV29-1,CSVERDTTGELFF,TGCAGCGTTGAAAGGGACACCACCGGGGAGCTGTTTTTT
.,TRBJ1-2,.,TRBV28,CASSLRSGRPNYGYTF,TGTGCCAGCAGTTTAAGGTCAGGGCGGCCTAACTATGGCTACACCTTC
TRBD1,TRBJ1-4,.,TRBV9,CASSATGGHNEKLFF,TGTGCCAGCAGCGCAACAGGGGGACATAATGAAAAACTGTTTTTT
TRBD1,TRBJ1-3,.,TRBV2,CASTRGEFIYF,TGTGCCAGCACCAGGGGGGAGTTCATATATTTT
TRBD1,TRBJ1-1,once,TRBV5-1,CASSFSLGTGITEAFF,TGCGCCAGCAGCTTTAGTCTTGGGACAGGGATAACTGAAGCTTTCTTT
.,TRBJ1-1,.,TRBV25-1,CASSEYGVGDSNTEAFF,TGTGCCAGCAGTGAATACGGGGTTGGTGACTCGAACACTGAAGCTTTCTTT
.,TRBJ2-1,.,TRBV27,CASSPPTRRGQFF,TGTGCCAGCAGTCCCCCGACCCGCCGGGGGCAGTTCTTC
.,TRBJ2-2,.,TRBV5-6,CASSSRGAKNTGELFF,TGTGCCAGCAGCTCCCGGGGGGCGAAGAACACCGGGGAGCTGTTTTTT
TRBD2,TRBJ2-7,.,TRBV5-4,CASSLTSGRTYEQYF,TGTGCCAGCAGCTTGACTAGCGGGAGAACCTACGAGCAGTACTTC
TRBD1,TRBJ1-6,.,TRBV29-1,CSAGTGGVNSPLHF,TGCAGCGCGGGGACAGGGGGCGTGAATTCACCCCTCCACTTT
TRBD2,TRBJ2-5,few,TRBV7-2,CASSPWGLAEETQYF,TGTGCCAGCAGTCCATGGGGACTAGCGGAAGAGACCCAGTACTTC
.,TRBJ1-5,.,TRBV5-1,CASSLQMGDQPQHF,TGCGCCAGCAGCTTGCAAATGGGAGATCAGCCCCAGCATTTT
TRBD1,TRBJ2-7,.,TRBV2,CASFRDSSYEQYF,TGTGCCAGTTTCCGGGACAGTTCCTACGAGCAGTACTTC
TRBD1,TRBJ1-2,.,TRBV28,CASSSYRDSYGYTF,TGTGCCAGCAGTTCCTATCGGGACAGTTATGGCTACACCTTC
TRBD1,TRBJ1-1,.,TRBV29-1,CSVPGPQGVGTEAFF,TGCAGCGTTCCTGGACCGCAGGGGGTTGGCACTGAAGCTTTCTTT
.,TRBJ1-5,.,TRBV19,CASSMKSRQPQHF,TGTGCCAGTAGTATGAAAAGTCGGCAGCCCCAGCATTTT
TRBD1,TRBJ1-1,.,TRBV28,CASTPTGDTEAFF,TGTGCCAGCACCCCGACAGGGGACACTGAAGCTTTCTTT
TRBD1,TRBJ2-2,.,TRBV18,CASSRGTGSAGELFF,TGTGCCAGCTCGCGCGGGACAGGATCCGCCGGGGAGCTGTTTTTT
.,TRBJ1-2,.,TRBV5-1,CASSYDSPVFHGYTF,TGCGCCAGCAGCTACGACAGCCCCGTCTTCCATGGCTACACCTTC
.,TRBJ1-1,.,TRBV28,CASSPPTLNTEAFF,TGTGCCAGCAGCCCCCCGACACTGAACACTGAAGCTTTCTTT
.,TRBJ2-5,.,TRBV30,CAWSVLHRETQYF,TGTGCCTGGAGTGTACTTCATCGGGAGACCCAGTACTTC
TRBD1,TRBJ1-1,.,TRBV18,CASSLQGWDTEAFF,TGTGCCAGCTCACTACAGGGGTGGGACACTGAAGCTTTCTTT
.,TRBJ1-2,.,TRBV7-2,CASSLAGGAYGYTF,TGTGCCAGCAGCTTAGCAGGGGGTGCTTATGGCTACACCTTC
.,TRBJ1-1,.,TRBV19,CASSIDGSNTEAFF,TGTGCCAGTAGTATCGATGGCTCTAACACTGAAGCTTTCTTT
TRBD1,TRBJ2-4,.,TRBV28,CASSIRQGKPKNIQYF,TGTGCCAGCAGCATAAGACAGGGGAAGCCCAAAAACATTCAGTACTTC
.,TRBJ2-3,.,TRBV2,CASTPEVAATDTQYF,TGTGCCAGCACCCCGGAAGTAGCGGCCACAGATACGCAGTATTTT
.,TRBJ2-7,.,TRBV18,CASSPGGTDYEQYF,TGTGCCAGCTCACCCGGGGGAACCGACTACGAGCAGTACTTC
.,TRBJ2-1,.,TRBV7-2,CASSRDTASSYNEQFF,TGTGCCAGCAGCCGTGACACCGCGAGCTCCTACAATGAGCAGTTCTTC
TRBD2,TRBJ2-7,.,TRBV6-2/TRBV6-3,CASSYSGTSGHYEQYF,TGTGCCAGCAGTTACTCTGGGACTAGCGGGCACTACGAGCAGTACTTC
.,TRBJ1-5,.,TRBV3-1/TRBV3-2,CASSQRGGGGQPQHF,TGTGCCAGCAGCCAACGCGGGGGGGGTGGACAGCCCCAGCATTTT
.,TRBJ2-5,.,TRBV3-1/TRBV3-2,CASTGKDYQETQYF,TGTGCCAGTACAGGGAAGGACTACCAAGAGACCCAGTACTTC
TRBD1,TRBJ2-5,.,TRBV30,CAWTWTGWGQETQYF,TGTGCCTGGACTTGGACAGGGTGGGGTCAAGAGACCCAGTACTTC
.,TRBJ2-2,.,TRBV2,CASSVRERGKMNTGELFF,TGTGCCAGCAGTGTGAGGGAGAGGGGGAAAATGAACACCGGGGAGCTGTTTTTT
TRBD1,TRBJ1-2,.,TRBV28,CASSLLTGVDYGYTF,TGTGCCAGCAGTTTGTTGACAGGGGTGGACTATGGCTACACCTTC
TRBD1,TRBJ1-5,.,TRBV2,CASSGDRVQPQHF,TGTGCCAGCAGTGGGGACAGGGTGCAGCCCCAGCATTTT
TRBD1,TRBJ1-1,.,TRBV5-1,CASRPGQGSTEAFF,TGCGCCAGCAGACCAGGACAGGGAAGCACTGAAGCTTTCTTT
TRBD1,TRBJ2-7,once,TRBV9,CASSDRGYEQYF,TGTGCCAGCTCTGACAGGGGGTACGAGCAGTACTTC
TRBD2,TRBJ2-2,many,TRBV3-1/TRBV3-2,CASSPLIGGTGELFF,TGTGCCAGCAGCCCCCTGATCGGGGGGACCGGGGAGCTGTTTTTT
TRBD1,TRBJ2-7,.,TRBV4-3,CASSHGTGTYEQYF,TGCGCCAGCAGCCACGGGACAGGGACCTACGAGCAGTACTTC
.,TRBJ2-7,.,TRBV18,CASSPGRDPTYEQYF,TGTGCCAGCTCCCCGGGGCGGGACCCGACCTACGAGCAGTACTTC
.,TRBJ2-7,.,TRBV3-1/TRBV3-2,CASSQEGQGLLMTYEQYF,TGTGCCAGCAGCCAAGAGGGCCAGGGGCTACTAATGACTTACGAGCAGTACTTC
TRBD1,TRBJ1-1,.,TRBV6-2/TRBV6-3,CASSKQGGSTEAFF,TGTGCCAGCAGTAAACAGGGGGGTAGCACTGAAGCTTTCTTT
TRBD1,TRBJ2-1,.,TRBV15,CATSRGIRTGASDAQFF,TGTGCCACCAGCAGAGGGATTCGGACAGGGGCCTCAGATGCGCAGTTCTTC